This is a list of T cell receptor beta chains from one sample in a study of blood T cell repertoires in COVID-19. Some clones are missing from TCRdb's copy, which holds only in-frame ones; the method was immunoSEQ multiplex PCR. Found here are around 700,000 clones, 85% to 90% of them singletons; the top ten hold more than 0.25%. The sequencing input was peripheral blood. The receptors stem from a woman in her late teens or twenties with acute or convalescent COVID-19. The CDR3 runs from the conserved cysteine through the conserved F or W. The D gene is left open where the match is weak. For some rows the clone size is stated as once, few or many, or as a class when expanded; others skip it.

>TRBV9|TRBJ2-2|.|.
TGTGCCAGCAGCGTAGCATCAGGCGGGGAGCTGTTTTTT
CASSVASGGELFF
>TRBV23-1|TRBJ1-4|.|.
TGCGCCAGCAGTCATCAGGGTGAGGAAAAACTGTTTTTT
CASSHQGEEKLFF
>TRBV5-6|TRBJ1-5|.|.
TGTGCCAGCAGCCGACAGGCCTATCAGCCCCAGCATTTT
CASSRQAYQPQHF
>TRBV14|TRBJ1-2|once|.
TGTGCCAGCAGCCATCCCGGGACGGGGACTTTTGGCTACACCTTC
CASSHPGTGTFGYTF
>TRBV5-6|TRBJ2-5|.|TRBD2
TGTGCCAGCAGCTTGGCTAGCGGGGGCAGAGAGACCCAGTACTTC
CASSLASGGRETQYF
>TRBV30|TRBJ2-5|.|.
TGTGCCTGGAGTGTTACCTATGAGACCCAGTACTTC
CAWSVTYETQYF
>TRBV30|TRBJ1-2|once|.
TGTGCCTGGAGTCCGGATCGGGGCTATGGCTACACCTTC
CAWSPDRGYGYTF
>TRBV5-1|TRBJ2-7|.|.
TGCGCCAGCAGCTTGACAGGGAGCTCCTACGAGCAGTACTTC
CASSLTGSSYEQYF
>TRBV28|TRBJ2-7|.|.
TGTGCCAGCAGTTTACGAGGGATAGGCGAGCAGTACTTC
CASSLRGIGEQYF
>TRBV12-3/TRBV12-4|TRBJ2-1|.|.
TGTGCCAGCAACCTTGGTACAGATTATGAGCAGTTCTTC
CASNLGTDYEQFF
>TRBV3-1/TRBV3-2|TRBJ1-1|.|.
TGTGCCAGCAGCCAAAAGGTCCCCTGGACAGACCACTATGAGGACACTGAAGCTTTCTTT
CASSQKVPWTDHYEDTEAFF
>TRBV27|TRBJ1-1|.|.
TGTGCCAGCAGTTTCGACAGGTTGAGGGGGAACACTGAAGCTTTCTTT
CASSFDRLRGNTEAFF
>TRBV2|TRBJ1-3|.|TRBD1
TGTGCCAGCAGAACCGGGACAGGTGGAAACACCATATATTTT
CASRTGTGGNTIYF
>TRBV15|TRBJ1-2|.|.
TGTGCCACCAGCAGTGCCAAAAGGGGCCAGGCTTCTGGCTACACCTTC
CATSSAKRGQASGYTF
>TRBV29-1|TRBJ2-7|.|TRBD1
TGCAGCACAACCGGGACAGGGGCCGAGCAGTACTTC
CSTTGTGAEQYF
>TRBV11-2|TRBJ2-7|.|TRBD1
TGTGCCAGCAGCTTAGATACAGGGGTGCGGTACGAGCAGTACTTC
CASSLDTGVRYEQYF
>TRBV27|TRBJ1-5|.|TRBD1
TGTGCCAGCAGACGGACAGGGGAGGGTAGCAATCAGCCCCAGCATTTT
CASRRTGEGSNQPQHF
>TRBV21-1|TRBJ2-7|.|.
TGTGCCAGCAGCAAAGCGCTGAGGTTCCCACACTCCTACGAGCAGTACTTC
CASSKALRFPHSYEQYF
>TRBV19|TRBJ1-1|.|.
TGTGCCAGTAGTATGGGGCGGTTGATGAGCGCTGAAGCTTTCTTT
CASSMGRLMSAEAFF
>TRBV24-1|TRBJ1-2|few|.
TGTGCCACCAGTGCGGGCGGGACTTATGGCTACACCTTC
CATSAGGTYGYTF
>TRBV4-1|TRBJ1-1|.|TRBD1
TGCGCCAGCAGCTTCCGACAGGGTACCATGAACACTGAAGCTTTCTTT
CASSFRQGTMNTEAFF
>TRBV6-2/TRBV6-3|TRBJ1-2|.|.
TGTGCCAGCAGTTACTTACTGACAGGACCCGTGGTCCAAGATGGCTACACCTTC
CASSYLLTGPVVQDGYTF
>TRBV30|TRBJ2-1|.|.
TGTGCCTGGGGGAGTGAGTACAATGAGCAGTTCTTC
CAWGSEYNEQFF
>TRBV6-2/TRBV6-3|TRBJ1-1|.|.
TGTGCCAGCAGTTTTAGTGAGGGAGGCACTGAAGCTTTCTTT
CASSFSEGGTEAFF
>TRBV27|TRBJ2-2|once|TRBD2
TGTGCCAGCAGTTTATCGAGACTAGCGGGGGCCTATGAACATGGTACCGGGGAGCTGTTTTTT
CASSLSRLAGAYEHGTGELFF
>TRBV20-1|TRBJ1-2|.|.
TGCAGTGCTAGTTTGGCCCTTCCCGCGGGAGGCTACACCTTC
CSASLALPAGGYTF
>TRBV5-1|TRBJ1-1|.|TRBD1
TGCGCCAGCAGCCTCCGGGACAGGGCCACTGAAGCTTTCTTT
CASSLRDRATEAFF
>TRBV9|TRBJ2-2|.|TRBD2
TGTGCCAGCACCTATAGCGGGGGCGACACCGGGGAGCTGTTTTTT
CASTYSGGDTGELFF
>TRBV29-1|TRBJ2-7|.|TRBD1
TGCAGCGCCCGGACCGGACAGGACTACGAGCAGTACTTC
CSARTGQDYEQYF
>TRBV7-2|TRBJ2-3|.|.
TGTGCCAGCACCCCTGGCCCGTCCACAGATACGCAGTATTTT
CASTPGPSTDTQYF
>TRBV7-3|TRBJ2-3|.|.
TGTGCCAGCAGCCCAACCTTTACTAGTCTAGCGCAGTATTTT
CASSPTFTSLAQYF
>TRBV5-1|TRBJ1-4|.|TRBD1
TGCGCCAGCAGCTTTGGGACAGGTCTTGAAAAACTGTTTTTT
CASSFGTGLEKLFF
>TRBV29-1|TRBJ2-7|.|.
TGCAGCGCTCTACTCCGGGACTCAGTCTACGAGCAGTACTTC
CSALLRDSVYEQYF
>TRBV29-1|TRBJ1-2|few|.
TGCAGCGTTGAAGATTGGGCAGGCAGAACTAACTATGGCTACACCTTC
CSVEDWAGRTNYGYTF
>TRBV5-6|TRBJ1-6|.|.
TGTGCCAGCAGCTTGGGACAGATTAATTCACCCCTCCACTTT
CASSLGQINSPLHF
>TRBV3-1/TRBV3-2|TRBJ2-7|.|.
TGTGCCAGCAGCCAAGATTGGGGGCGGGCCCCCTACGAGCAGTACTTC
CASSQDWGRAPYEQYF
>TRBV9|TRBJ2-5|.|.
TGTGCCAGCAGCGCCCGAGGTCGGAGGGAGACCCAGTACTTC
CASSARGRRETQYF
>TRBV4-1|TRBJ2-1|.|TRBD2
TGCGCCAGCAGCCAAGGACCGACTAGCGGGGGGGCAAGTGAGCAGTTCTTC
CASSQGPTSGGASEQFF
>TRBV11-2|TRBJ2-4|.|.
TGTGCCAGCAGCTTAGCAGGGGTGGAAGCCAAAAACATTCAGTACTTC
CASSLAGVEAKNIQYF
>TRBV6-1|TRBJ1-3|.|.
TGTGCCAGCAGTGAAGACGGTGGGGGGGGCTCGGGAAACACCATATATTTT
CASSEDGGGGSGNTIYF
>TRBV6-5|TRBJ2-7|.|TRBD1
TGTGCCAGCAGCAAAGGACAGGGGATTTACGAGCAGTACTTC
CASSKGQGIYEQYF